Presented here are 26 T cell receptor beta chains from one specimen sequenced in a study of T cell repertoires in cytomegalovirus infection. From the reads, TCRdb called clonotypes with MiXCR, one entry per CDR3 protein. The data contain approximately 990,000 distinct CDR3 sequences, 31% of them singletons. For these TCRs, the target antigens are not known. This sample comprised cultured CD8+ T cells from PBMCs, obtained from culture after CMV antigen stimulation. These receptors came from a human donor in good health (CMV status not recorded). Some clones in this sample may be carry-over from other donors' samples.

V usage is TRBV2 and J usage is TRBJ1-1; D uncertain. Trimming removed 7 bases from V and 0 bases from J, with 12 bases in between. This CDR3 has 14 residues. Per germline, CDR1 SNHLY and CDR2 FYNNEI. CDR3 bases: TGTGCCAGCATTGGCAGGCTCATGAACACTGAAGCTTTCTTT. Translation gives CASIGRLMNTEAFF. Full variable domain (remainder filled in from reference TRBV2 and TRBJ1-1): EPEVTQTPSHQVTQMGQEVILRCVPISNHLYFYWYRQILGQKVEFLVSFYNNEISEKSEIFDDQFSVERPDGSNFTLKIRSTKLEDSAMYFCASIGRLMNTEAFFGQGTRLTVV.

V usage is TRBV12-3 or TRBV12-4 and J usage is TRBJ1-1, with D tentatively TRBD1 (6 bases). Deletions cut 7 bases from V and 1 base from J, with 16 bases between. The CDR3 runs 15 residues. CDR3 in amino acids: CASTLGGKRNTEAFF. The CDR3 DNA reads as TGTGCCAGCACCCTGGGGGGCAAGAGGAACACTGAAGCTTTCTTT.

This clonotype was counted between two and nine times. CDR3 loop: CASSVGQGAREDGYTF. The CDR3 DNA reads as TGTGCCAGCAGCGTGGGACAGGGGGCGCGGGAGGATGGCTACACCTTC. The genes are TRBV9 and TRBJ1-2; 12 nucleotides align to TRBD1. From germline, CDR1 is SGDLS and CDR2 YYNGEE. Unmatched junction bases numbered 8, after V lost 2 bases and J lost 6 bases. This CDR3 region has 16 residues.

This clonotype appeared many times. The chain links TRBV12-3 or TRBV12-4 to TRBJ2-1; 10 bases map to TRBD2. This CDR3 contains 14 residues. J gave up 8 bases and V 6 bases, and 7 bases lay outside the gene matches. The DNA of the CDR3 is TGTGCCAGCAGAGGGAGCGGGGGGGCGCATGAGCAGTTCTTC. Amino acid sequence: CASRGSGGAHEQFF.

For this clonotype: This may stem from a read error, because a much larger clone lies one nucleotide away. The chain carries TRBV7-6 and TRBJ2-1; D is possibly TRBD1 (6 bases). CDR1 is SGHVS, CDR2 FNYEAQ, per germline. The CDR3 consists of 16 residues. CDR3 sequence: CVSSNTGFGSYNEQFF. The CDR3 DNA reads TGTGTCAGCAGTAATACAGGGTTTGGGTCCTACAATGAGCAGTTCTTC.

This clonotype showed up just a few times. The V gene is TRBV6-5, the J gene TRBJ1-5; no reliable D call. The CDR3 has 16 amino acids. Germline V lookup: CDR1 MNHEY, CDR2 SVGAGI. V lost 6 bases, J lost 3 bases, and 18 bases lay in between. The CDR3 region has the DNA TGTGCCAGCAGAGCGGAACGACCGGGCCCCAATCAGCCCCAGCATTTT. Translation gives CASRAERPGPNQPQHF.

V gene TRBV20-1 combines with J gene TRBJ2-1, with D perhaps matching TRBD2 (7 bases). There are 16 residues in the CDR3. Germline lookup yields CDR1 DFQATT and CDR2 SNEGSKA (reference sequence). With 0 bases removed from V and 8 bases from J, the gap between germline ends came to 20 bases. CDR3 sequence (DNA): TGCAGTGCTAGAGATCGGGAAGGGGGGGGGTGGTATGAGCAGTTCTTC. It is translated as CSARDREGGGWYEQFF.

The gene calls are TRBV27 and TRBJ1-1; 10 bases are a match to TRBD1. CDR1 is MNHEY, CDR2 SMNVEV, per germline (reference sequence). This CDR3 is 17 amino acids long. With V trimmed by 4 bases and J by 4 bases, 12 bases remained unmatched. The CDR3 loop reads CASSSDRGLVLGTEAFF. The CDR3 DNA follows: TGTGCCAGCAGTTCGGACAGGGGGTTGGTTCTGGGCACTGAAGCTTTCTTT.

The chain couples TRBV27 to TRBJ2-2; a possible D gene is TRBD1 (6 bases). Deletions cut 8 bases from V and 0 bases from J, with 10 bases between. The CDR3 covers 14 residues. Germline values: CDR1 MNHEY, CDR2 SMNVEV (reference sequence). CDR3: CASSNRANTGELFF. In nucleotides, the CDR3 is TGTGCCAGCTCTAACAGGGCGAACACCGGGGAGCTGTTTTTT.

CDR3 sequence (DNA): TGTGCCATCAGTGAGTCCATAACAGGGGGTGGAGGACAGCCCCAGCATTTT. Its translation: CAISESITGGGGQPQHF. The rearrangement links TRBV10-3 to TRBJ1-5, with TRBD1 matching over 8 bases. The CDR3 covers 17 residues. J gave up 7 bases and V 0 bases, and 11 bases lay outside the gene matches. CDR1 and CDR2 (germline): ENHRY, SYGVKD.

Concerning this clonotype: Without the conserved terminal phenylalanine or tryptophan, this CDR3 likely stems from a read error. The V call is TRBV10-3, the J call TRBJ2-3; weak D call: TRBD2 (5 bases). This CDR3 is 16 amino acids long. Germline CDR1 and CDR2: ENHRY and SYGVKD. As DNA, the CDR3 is TGTGCCGTCAGTGCCTCAGCGGCTAGCAACACAGATACGCAGTATTCT. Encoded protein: CAVSASAASNTDTQYS.

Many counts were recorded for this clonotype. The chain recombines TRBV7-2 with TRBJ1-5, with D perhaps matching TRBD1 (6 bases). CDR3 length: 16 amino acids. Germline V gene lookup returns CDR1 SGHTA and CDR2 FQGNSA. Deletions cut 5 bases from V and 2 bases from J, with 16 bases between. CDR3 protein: CASSILAGEGNQPQHF. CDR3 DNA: TGTGCCAGCAGCATCTTAGCAGGGGAGGGCAATCAGCCCCAGCATTTT.

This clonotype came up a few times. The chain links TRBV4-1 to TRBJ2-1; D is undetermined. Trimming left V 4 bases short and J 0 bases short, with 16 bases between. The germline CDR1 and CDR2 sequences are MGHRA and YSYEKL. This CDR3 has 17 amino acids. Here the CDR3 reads CASSPFGASSSYNEQFF. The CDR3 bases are TGCGCCAGCAGCCCCTTCGGTGCGAGCAGCTCCTACAATGAGCAGTTCTTC.

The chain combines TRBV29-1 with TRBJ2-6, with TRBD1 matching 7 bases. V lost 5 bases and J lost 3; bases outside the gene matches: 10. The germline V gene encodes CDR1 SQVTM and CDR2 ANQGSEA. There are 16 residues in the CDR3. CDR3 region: CSVHRDSVGGANVLTF. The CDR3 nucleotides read TGCAGCGTTCACCGGGACAGTGTAGGTGGGGCCAACGTCCTGACTTTC.

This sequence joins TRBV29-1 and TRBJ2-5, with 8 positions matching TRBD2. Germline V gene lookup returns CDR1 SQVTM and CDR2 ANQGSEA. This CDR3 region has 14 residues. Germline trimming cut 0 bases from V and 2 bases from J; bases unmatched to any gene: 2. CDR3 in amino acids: CSVEESGGQETQYF. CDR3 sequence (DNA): TGCAGCGTTGAAGAGAGCGGGGGACAAGAGACCCAGTACTTC.

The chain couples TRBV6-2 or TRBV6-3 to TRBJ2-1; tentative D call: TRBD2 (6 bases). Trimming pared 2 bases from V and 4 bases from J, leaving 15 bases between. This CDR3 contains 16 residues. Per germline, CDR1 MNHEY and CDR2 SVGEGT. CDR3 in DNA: TGTGCCAGCAGTTACGGGGCGGGGTCCACGTACAATGAGCAGTTCTTC. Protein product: CASSYGAGSTYNEQFF.

CDR3 sequence (DNA): TGCAGTGCTAGAGATAAAAGGGGCGCGGTTGAAGCTTTCTTT. It encodes CSARDKRGAVEAFF. The chain couples TRBV20-1 to TRBJ1-1; TRBD1 is a possible D gene (5 bases). Germline CDR1 and CDR2: DFQATT and SNEGSKA (reference sequence). There are 14 residues in the CDR3. The germline V and J ends were trimmed by 0 bases and 7 bases, with 15 bases remaining between them.

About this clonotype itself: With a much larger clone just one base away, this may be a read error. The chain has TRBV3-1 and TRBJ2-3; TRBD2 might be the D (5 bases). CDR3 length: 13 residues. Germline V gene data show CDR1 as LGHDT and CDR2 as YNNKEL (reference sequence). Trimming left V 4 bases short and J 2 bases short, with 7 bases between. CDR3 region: CASSPTNTDTQYF. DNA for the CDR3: TGTGCCAGCAGCCCGACTAACACAGATACGCAGTATTTT.

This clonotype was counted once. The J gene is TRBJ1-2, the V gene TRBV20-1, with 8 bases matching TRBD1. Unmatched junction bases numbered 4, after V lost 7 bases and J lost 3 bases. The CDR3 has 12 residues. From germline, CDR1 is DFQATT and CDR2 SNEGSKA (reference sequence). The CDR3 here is CSVETGDYGYTF. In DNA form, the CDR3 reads TGCAGTGTTGAGACAGGGGACTATGGCTACACCTTC.

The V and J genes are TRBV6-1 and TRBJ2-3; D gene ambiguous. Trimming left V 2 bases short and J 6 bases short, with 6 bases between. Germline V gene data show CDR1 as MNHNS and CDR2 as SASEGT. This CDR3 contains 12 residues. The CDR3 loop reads CASSERADTQYF. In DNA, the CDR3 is TGTGCCAGCAGTGAAAGGGCGGATACGCAGTATTTT.

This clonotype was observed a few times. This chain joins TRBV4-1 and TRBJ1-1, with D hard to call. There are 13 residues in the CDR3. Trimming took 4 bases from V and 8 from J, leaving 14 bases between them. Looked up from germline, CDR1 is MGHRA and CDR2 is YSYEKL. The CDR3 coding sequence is TGCGCCAGCAGCCTGGCGGCCGGCAGCGAAGCTTTCTTT. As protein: CASSLAAGSEAFF.

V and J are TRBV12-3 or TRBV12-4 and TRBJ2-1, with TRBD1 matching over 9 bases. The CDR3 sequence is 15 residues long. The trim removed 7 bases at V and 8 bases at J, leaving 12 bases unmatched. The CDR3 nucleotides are TGTGCCAGCACCGGTCCCGGGACAGGGTTCGATGAGCAGTTCTTC. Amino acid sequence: CASTGPGTGFDEQFF.

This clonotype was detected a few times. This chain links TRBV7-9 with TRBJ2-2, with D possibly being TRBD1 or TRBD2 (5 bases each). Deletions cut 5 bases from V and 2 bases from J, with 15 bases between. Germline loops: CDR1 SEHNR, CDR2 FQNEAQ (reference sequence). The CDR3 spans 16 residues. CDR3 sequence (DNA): TGTGCCAGCAGCCCCCGGGAAGGGACCAACACCGGGGAGCTGTTTTTT. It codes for CASSPREGTNTGELFF.

This CDR3 is CASSWTARNTEAFF. CDR3 in DNA: TGTGCCAGCAGTTGGACCGCGCGTAACACTGAAGCTTTCTTT. The chain combines TRBV6-2 or TRBV6-3 with TRBJ1-1; D not certain. CDR1 MNHEY and CDR2 SVGEGT come from the germline V gene. The CDR3 spans 14 residues. V lost 4 bases, J lost 2 bases, and 11 bases lay in between.

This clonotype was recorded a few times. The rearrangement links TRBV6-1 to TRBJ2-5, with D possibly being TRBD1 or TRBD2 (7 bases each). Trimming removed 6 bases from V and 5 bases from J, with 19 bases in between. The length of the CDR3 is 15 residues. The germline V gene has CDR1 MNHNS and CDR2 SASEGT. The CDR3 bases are TGTGCCAGCAGCCTCAGGGGGACTAAGGGGGAGACCCAGTACTTC. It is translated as CASSLRGTKGETQYF.

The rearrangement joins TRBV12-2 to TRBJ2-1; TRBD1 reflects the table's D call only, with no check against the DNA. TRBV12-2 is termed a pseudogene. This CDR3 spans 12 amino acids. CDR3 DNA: TGTGCAAGTCGCGGAACTCAGGGTGAGCAGTTCTTC. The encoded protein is CASRGTQGEQFF.